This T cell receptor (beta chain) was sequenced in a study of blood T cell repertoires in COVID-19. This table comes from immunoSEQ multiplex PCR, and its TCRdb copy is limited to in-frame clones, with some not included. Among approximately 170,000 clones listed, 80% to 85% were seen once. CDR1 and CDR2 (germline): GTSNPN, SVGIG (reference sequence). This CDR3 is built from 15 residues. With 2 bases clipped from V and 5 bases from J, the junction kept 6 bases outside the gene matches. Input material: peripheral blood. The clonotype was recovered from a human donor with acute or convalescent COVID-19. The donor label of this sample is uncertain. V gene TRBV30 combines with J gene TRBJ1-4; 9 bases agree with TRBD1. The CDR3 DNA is TGTGCCTGGAGTCCATCGACAGGGGGAAATGAAAAACTGTTTTTT. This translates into CAWSPSTGGNEKLFF.